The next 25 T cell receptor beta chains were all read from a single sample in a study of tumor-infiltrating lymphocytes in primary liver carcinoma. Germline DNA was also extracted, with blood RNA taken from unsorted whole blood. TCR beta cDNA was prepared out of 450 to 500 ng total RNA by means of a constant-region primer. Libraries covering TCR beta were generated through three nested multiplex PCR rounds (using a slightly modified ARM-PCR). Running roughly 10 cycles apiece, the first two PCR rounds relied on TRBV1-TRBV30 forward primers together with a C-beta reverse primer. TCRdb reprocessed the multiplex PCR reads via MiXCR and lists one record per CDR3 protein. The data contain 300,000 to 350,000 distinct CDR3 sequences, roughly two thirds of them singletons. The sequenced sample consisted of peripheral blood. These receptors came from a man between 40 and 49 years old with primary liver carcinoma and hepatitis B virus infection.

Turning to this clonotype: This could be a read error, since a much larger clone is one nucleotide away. The CDR3 sequence: CASSQRLGGRDYGYTF. CDR3 sequence (DNA): TGCGCCAGCAGCCAACGACTAGGGGGAAGGGACTATGGCTACACCTTC. This chain joins TRBV4-1 and TRBJ1-2; D is possibly TRBD1 (6 bases). Trimming stripped 2 bases from V and 3 bases from J, with 16 bases between. Germline V gene lookup returns CDR1 MGHRA and CDR2 YSYEKL. The CDR3 loop spans 16 amino acids.

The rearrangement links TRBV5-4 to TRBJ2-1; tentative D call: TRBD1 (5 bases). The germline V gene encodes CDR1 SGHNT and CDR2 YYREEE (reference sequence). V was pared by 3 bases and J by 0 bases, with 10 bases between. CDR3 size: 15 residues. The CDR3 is CASSYQDTSYNEQFF. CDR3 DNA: TGTGCCAGCAGCTACCAGGACACCTCCTACAATGAGCAGTTCTTC.

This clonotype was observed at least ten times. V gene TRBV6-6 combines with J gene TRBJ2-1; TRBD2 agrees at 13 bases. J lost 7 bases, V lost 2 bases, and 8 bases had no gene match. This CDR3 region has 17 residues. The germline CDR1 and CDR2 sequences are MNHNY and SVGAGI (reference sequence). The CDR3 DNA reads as TGTGCCAGCAGTTACCTAGGACTAGCGGGAGCCACGAATGAGCAGTTCTTC. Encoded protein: CASSYLGLAGATNEQFF.

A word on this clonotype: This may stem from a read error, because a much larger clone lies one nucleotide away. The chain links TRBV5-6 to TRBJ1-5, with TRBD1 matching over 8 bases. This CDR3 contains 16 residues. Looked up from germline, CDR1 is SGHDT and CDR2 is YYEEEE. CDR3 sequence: CASSHTRGLSNQPQNF. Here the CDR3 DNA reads TGTGCCAGCAGCCATACCAGGGGGCTTAGCAATCAGCCCCAGAATTTT.

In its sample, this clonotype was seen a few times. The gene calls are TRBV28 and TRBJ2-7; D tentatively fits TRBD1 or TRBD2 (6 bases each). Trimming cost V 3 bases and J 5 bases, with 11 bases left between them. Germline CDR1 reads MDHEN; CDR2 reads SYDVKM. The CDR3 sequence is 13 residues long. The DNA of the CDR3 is TGTGCCAGCAGTTTTACAGGGAGGAACGAGCAGTACTTC. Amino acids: CASSFTGRNEQYF.

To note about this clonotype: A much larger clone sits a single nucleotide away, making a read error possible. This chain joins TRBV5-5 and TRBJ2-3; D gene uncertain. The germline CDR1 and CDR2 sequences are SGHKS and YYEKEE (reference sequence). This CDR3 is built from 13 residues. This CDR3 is CSSSLEGADTQYF. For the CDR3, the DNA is TGTTCCAGCAGCTTGGAAGGCGCAGATACGCAGTATTTT.

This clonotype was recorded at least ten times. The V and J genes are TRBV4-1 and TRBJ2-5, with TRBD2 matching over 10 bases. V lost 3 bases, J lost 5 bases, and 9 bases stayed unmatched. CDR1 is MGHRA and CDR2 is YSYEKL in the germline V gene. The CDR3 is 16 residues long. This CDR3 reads CASSQRASGSWETQYF. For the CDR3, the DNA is TGCGCCAGCAGCCAGAGGGCTAGCGGGAGTTGGGAGACCCAGTACTTC.

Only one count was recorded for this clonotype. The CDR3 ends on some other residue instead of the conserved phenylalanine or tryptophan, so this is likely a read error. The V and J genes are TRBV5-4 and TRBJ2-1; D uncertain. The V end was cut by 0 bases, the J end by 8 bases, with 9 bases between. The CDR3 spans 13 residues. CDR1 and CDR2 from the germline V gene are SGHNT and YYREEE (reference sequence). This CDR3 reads CASSLGKEYEQFL. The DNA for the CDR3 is TGTGCCAGCAGCTTGGGGAAGGAGTATGAGCAGTTCTTG.

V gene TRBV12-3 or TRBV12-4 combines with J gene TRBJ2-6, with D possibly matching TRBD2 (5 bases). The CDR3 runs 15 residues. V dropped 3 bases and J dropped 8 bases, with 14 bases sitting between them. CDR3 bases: TGTGCCAGCAGTTTCGGGGAGCCCGGGACCAACGTCCTGACTTTC. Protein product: CASSFGEPGTNVLTF.

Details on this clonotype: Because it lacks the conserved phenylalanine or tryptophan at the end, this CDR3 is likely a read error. CDR3 bases: TGTGCCAGCAGTTACTCGAGGGAAACAGGGCTCCACTCCAACGAGCAGTACTTA. Translating gives CASSYSRETGLHSNEQYL. The V gene is TRBV6-6, the J gene TRBJ2-7, with D possibly being TRBD1 (6 bases). The CDR3 is 18 residues long. Per the germline V gene, CDR1 is MNHNY and CDR2 is SVGAGI (reference sequence).

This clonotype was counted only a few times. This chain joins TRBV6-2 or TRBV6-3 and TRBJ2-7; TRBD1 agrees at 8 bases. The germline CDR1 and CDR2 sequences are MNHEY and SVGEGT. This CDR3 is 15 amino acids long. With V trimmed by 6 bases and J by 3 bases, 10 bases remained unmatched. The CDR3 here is CASSDPGQAFYEQYF. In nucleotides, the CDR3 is TGTGCCAGCAGCGACCCGGGACAGGCTTTCTACGAGCAGTACTTC.

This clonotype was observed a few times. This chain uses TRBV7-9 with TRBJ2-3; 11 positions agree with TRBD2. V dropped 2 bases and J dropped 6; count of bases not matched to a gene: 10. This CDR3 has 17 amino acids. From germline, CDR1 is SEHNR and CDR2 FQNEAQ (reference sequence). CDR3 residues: CASSLPTSGGEGDTQYF. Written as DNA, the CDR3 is TGTGCCAGCAGCTTACCTACTAGCGGGGGAGAAGGGGATACGCAGTATTTT.

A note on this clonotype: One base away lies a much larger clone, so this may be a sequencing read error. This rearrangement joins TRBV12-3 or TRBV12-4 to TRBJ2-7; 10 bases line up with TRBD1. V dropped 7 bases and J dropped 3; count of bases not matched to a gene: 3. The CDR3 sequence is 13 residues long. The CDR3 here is CASTGQGFYEQYF. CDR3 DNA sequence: TGTGCCAGCACGGGACAGGGGTTCTACGAGCAGTACTTC.

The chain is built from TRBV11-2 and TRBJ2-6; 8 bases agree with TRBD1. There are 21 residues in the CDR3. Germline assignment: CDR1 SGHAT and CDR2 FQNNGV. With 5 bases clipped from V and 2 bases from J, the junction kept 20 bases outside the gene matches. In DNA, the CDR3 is TGTGCCAGCAGCATGGGGGGAGACAGGGGCAATTCCCTCACTGGGGCCAACGTCCTGACTTTC. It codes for CASSMGGDRGNSLTGANVLTF.

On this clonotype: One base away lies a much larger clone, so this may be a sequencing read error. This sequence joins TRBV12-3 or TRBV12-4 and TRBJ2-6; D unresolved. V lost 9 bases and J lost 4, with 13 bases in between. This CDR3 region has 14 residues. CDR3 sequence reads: CARSRAGGANVLTF. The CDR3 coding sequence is TGTGCCAGAAGTCGCGCTGGGGGGGCCAACGTCCTGACTTTC.

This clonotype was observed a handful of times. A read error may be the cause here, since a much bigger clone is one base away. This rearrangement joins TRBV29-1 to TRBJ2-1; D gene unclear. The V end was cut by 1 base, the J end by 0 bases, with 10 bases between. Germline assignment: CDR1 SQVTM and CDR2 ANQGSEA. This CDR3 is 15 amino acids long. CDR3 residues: CSVEGTYSSYNEQFF. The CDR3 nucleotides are TGCAGCGTTGAAGGGACGTATAGCTCCTACAATGAGCAGTTCTTC.

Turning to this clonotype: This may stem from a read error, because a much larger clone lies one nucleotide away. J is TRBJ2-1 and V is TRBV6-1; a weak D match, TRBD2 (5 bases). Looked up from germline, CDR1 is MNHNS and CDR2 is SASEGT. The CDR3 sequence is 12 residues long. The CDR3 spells CASSQAEGDQFF. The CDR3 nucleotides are TGTGCCAGCAGTCAAGCAGAGGGTGATCAGTTCTTC.

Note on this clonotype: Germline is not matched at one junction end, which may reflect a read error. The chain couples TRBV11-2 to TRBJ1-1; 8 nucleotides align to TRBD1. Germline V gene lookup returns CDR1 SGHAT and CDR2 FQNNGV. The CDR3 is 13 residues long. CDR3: CTSSLTGGTEAFF. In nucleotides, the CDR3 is TGTACCAGCAGCCTCACAGGGGGTACTGAAGCTTTCTTT.

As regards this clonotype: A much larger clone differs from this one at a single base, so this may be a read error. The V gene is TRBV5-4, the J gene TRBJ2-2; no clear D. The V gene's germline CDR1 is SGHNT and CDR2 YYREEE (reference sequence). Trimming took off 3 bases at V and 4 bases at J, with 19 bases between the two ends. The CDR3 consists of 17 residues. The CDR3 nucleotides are TGTGCCAGCAGCTACGCAGGATCCGGTTCGATCACCGGGGAGCTGTTTTTT. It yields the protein CASSYAGSGSITGELFF.

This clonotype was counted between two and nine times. This CDR3 reads CASSHRLAGVTGELFF. As DNA, the CDR3 is TGTGCCAGCAGCCACAGACTAGCGGGAGTCACCGGGGAGCTGTTTTTT. The chain is built from TRBV5-8 and TRBJ2-2, with TRBD2 identical over 12 bases. This CDR3 is built from 16 residues. Germline CDR1 and CDR2: SGHTS and YDEGEE. Unmatched junction bases numbered 5, after V lost 4 bases and J lost 4 bases.

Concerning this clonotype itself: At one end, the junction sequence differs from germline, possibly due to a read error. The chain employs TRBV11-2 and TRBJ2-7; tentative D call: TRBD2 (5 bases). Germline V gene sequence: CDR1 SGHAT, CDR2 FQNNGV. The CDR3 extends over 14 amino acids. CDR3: CAISLRGNYYEQHF. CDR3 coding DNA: TGTGCTATCAGCCTACGAGGGAACTATTACGAGCAGCACTTC.

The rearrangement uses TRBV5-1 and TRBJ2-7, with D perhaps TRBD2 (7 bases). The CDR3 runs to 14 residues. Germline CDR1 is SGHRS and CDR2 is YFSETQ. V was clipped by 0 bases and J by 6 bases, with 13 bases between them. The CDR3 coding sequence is TGCGCCAGCAGCTTGGGGACAGTAGCGGGCGAGCAGTACTTC. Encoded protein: CASSLGTVAGEQYF.

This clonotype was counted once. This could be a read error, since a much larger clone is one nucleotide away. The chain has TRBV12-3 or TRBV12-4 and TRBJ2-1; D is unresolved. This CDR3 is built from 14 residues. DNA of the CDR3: TGTGCCTGCAGTTCGTTCCAGGACTACAATGAGCAGTTCTTC. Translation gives CACSSFQDYNEQFF.

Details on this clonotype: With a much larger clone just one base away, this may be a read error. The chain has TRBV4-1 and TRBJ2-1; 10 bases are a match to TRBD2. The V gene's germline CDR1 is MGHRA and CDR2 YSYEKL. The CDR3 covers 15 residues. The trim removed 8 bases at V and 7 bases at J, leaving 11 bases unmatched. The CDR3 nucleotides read TGCGCCAGCGGCCCCCAGCCGGGACTAGCGAATGAGCAGTTCTTC. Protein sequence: CASGPQPGLANEQFF.

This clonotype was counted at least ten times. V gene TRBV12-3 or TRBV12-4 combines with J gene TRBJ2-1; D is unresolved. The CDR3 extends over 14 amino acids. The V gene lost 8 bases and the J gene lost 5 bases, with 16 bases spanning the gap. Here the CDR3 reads CASVGVLGNNEQFF. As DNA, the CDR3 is TGTGCCAGCGTTGGGGTATTGGGGAACAATGAGCAGTTCTTC.